A selection of T cell receptor beta chains follows, all from one sample in a study of cytomegalovirus exposure and HLA in healthy donors. Measured with immunoSEQ multiplex PCR; TCRdb has only the in-frame clones, and not every one. This sample yields fewer than 250,000 clones, of which less than 85% are seen a single time; approximately 5% belongs to the top ten. The sequenced sample was PBMCs. All receptors come from a man aged 25 to 40 in good health and CMV-seropositive. The CDR3 runs from the conserved cysteine through the conserved F or W. The D gene is left open where the match is weak. Rows may omit the clone size; those that give it use once, few, many or a size class.

.	.	TRBV2	TRBJ2-7	TGTGCCAGCACTGGGCCCGCGGGTGGAGAGCAGTACTTC	CASTGPAGGEQYF
.	TRBD1	TRBV9	TRBJ2-1	TGTGCCAGCAGCGGAGGACAGGGCCCCTACAATGAGCAGTTCTTC	CASSGGQGPYNEQFF
few	.	TRBV6-4	TRBJ2-3	TGTGCCAGCGGAGGGCCGGGAGATACGCAGTATTTT	CASGGPGDTQYF
few	TRBD1	TRBV4-2	TRBJ1-2	TGTGCCAGCAGCCAAGTTCGGGACAGGGCGGACTATGGCTACACCTTC	CASSQVRDRADYGYTF
.	TRBD1	TRBV5-1	TRBJ2-7	TGCGCCAGCAGCTTCTCTAGGGGACAGGGGGTTGTCGAGCAGTACTTC	CASSFSRGQGVVEQYF
.	.	TRBV19	TRBJ2-5	TGTGCCAGTAGCGGAGGGGCTCAAGAGACCCAGTACTTC	CASSGGAQETQYF
once	TRBD2	TRBV5-1	TRBJ2-7	TGCGCCAGCAGCTTGGGGGCGGCCAGCGGGGGTTCTACACAGCTAGAGCAGTACTTC	CASSLGAASGGSTQLEQYF
.	.	TRBV2	TRBJ2-4	TGTGCCAGCAGTGAACTGCGGGGTTTGGGGCACATTCAGTACTTC	CASSELRGLGHIQYF
.	.	TRBV7-2	TRBJ1-2	TGTGCCAGCAGCTCTACAGGGAATGGCTACACCTTC	CASSSTGNGYTF
.	TRBD1	TRBV7-2	TRBJ1-2	TGTGCCAGCAGTTTATCCCCGGGACAGGGCTATGGCTACACCTTC	CASSLSPGQGYGYTF
.	.	TRBV4-3	TRBJ1-2	TGCGCCAGCAGCCCACGGACAGTAACAGACTATGGCTACACCTTC	CASSPRTVTDYGYTF
once	.	TRBV25-1	TRBJ1-2	TGTGCCAGCATTGGACAGACGTATGGCTACACCTTC	CASIGQTYGYTF
.	.	TRBV4-3	TRBJ2-7	TGCGCCAGCAGCCAAGACAGACACTACGAGCAGTACTTC	CASSQDRHYEQYF
.	TRBD2	TRBV4-1	TRBJ2-1	TGCGCCAGCAGCTACAGGACTAGCGGGGGGGCGTCCTACAATGAGCAGTTCTTC	CASSYRTSGGASYNEQFF
.	.	TRBV5-1	TRBJ2-5	TGCGCCAGCAGTTTCAGGATTGGAGAGACCCAGTACTTC	CASSFRIGETQYF
few	TRBD1	TRBV28	TRBJ1-1	TGTGCCAGCAGTTTTACAGGGGGCGCTACTGAAGCTTTCTTT	CASSFTGGATEAFF
.	.	TRBV2	TRBJ2-6	TGTGCCAGCAGGATCCGGGACTCTGGGGCCAACGTCCTGACTTTC	CASRIRDSGANVLTF
once	.	TRBV4-2	TRBJ1-3	TGTGCCAGCAGCCAATCCCGGGGGGAAGGTGGAAACACCATATATTTT	CASSQSRGEGGNTIYF
.	TRBD1	TRBV27	TRBJ1-2	TGTGCCAGCAGTTCCACTGGGACAGGGGAGGTTAAGAGCTACACCTTC	CASSSTGTGEVKSYTF
.	.	TRBV14	TRBJ1-4	TGTGCCAGCAGCCGACCGGGAGTTAATGAAAAACTGTTTTTT	CASSRPGVNEKLFF
.	TRBD1	TRBV7-6	TRBJ2-7	TGTGCCAGCAGCTTATCGGGACAGGGCTCCTACGAGCAGTACTTC	CASSLSGQGSYEQYF
.	TRBD1	TRBV29-1	TRBJ2-7	TGCAGCGTTGAAGAGAGCGGACAGGGCTACGAGCAGTACTTC	CSVEESGQGYEQYF
.	TRBD1	TRBV27	TRBJ2-6	TGTGCCAGCAGTTCGGGGACAGGATCTTCTGGGGCCAACGTCCTGACTTTC	CASSSGTGSSGANVLTF
.	.	TRBV5-1	TRBJ2-7	TGCGCCAGCAGCTTGTCAGGGTCCAATCCTAACTACGAGCAGTACTTC	CASSLSGSNPNYEQYF
.	.	TRBV7-9	TRBJ2-2	TGTTCCAGCAGCTTGCCAGAAAACACCGGGGAGCTGTTTTTT	CSSSLPENTGELFF
.	.	TRBV6-5	TRBJ1-2	TGTGCCAGCAGCTCACCGGGGGGGGTGGGCTATGGCTACACCTTC	CASSSPGGVGYGYTF
few	TRBD1	TRBV6-6	TRBJ2-2	TGTGCCAGCAGTCCTCGGACAGGGTCCACCGGGGAGCTGTTTTTT	CASSPRTGSTGELFF
.	.	TRBV7-2	TRBJ2-5	TGTGCCAGCAGCTTCCAAGCGGGAGAGACCCAGTACTTC	CASSFQAGETQYF
.	TRBD2	TRBV9	TRBJ2-1	TGTGCCAGCAGCACTAGCGGGGGGGCCCAGAATGAGCAGTTCTTC	CASSTSGGAQNEQFF
.	.	TRBV6-5	TRBJ2-3	TGTGCCAGCAGTTACTCGCCAGCGGATACGCAGTATTTT	CASSYSPADTQYF
.	TRBD2	TRBV10-3	TRBJ2-7	TGTGCCATCAGGGAGACTAGCGGGGGGGCCCTCTCCTACGAGCAGTACTTC	CAIRETSGGALSYEQYF
.	TRBD1	TRBV5-6	TRBJ1-2	TGTGCCAGCAGCTCCGACAGGGGAAACTATGGCTACACCTTC	CASSSDRGNYGYTF
.	.	TRBV10-3	TRBJ2-5	TGTGCCATCAGTGAGTCCGACCAAGAGACCCAGTACTTC	CAISESDQETQYF
.	.	TRBV18	TRBJ2-1	TGTGCCAGCTCACTAATGGACCTGAGTGGGGGGGAGCAGTTCTTC	CASSLMDLSGGEQFF
.	.	TRBV7-9	TRBJ1-4	TGTGCCAGCAGCTTTTACCTCGACTCCTCTAATGAAAAACTGTTTTTT	CASSFYLDSSNEKLFF
.	TRBD1	TRBV7-2	TRBJ2-3	TGTGCCAGCAGCCCCGCCGGGACAGGCAAAAATACGCAGTATTTT	CASSPAGTGKNTQYF
.	TRBD1	TRBV7-2	TRBJ2-7	TGTGCCAGCAGCACAGGGGGTTCAGTCTACGAGCAGTACTTC	CASSTGGSVYEQYF